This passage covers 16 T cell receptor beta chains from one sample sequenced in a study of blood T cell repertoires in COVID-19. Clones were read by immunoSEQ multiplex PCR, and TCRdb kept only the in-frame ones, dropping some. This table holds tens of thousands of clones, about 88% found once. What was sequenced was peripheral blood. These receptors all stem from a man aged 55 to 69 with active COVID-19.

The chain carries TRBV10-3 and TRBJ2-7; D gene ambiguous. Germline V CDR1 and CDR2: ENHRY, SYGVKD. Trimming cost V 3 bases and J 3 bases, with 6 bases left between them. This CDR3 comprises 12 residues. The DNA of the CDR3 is TGTGCCATCAGTGAACAGAGCTACGAGCAGTACTTC. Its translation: CAISEQSYEQYF.

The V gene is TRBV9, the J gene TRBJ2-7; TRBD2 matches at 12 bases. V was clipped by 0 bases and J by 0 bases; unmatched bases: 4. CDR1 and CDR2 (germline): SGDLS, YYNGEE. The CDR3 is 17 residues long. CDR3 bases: TGTGCCAGCAGCGTAGACCTAGCGGGAGGGAGCTCCTACGAGCAGTACTTC. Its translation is CASSVDLAGGSSYEQYF.

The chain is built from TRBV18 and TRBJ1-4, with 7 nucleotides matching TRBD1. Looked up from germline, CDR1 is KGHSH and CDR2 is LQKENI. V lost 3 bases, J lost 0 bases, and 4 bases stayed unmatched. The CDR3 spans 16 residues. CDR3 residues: CASSPPGTATNEKLFF. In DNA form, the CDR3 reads TGTGCCAGCTCACCCCCTGGGACAGCAACTAATGAAAAACTGTTTTTT. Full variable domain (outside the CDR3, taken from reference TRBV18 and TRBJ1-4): NAGVMQNPRHLVRRRGQEARLRCSPMKGHSHVYWYRQLPEEGLKFMVYLQKENIIDESGMPKERFSAEFPKEGPSILRIQQVVRGDSAAYFCASSPPGTATNEKLFFGSGTQLSVL.

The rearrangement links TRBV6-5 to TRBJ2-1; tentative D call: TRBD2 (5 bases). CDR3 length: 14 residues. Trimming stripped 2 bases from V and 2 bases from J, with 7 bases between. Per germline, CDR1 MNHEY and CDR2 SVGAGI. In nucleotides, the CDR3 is TGTGCCAGCAGTTACCTCGGGGCCTACAATGAGCAGTTCTTC. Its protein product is CASSYLGAYNEQFF.

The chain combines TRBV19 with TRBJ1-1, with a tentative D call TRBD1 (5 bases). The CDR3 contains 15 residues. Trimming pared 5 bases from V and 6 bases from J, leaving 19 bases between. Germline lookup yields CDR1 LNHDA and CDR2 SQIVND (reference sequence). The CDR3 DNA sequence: TGTGCCAGTAGTCCTGATCTGGGGGGGAGCTCTGAAGCTTTCTTT. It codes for CASSPDLGGSSEAFF. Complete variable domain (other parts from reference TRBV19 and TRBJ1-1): DGGITQSPKYLFRKEGQNVTLSCEQNLNHDAMYWYRQDPGQGLRLIYYSQIVNDFQKGDIAEGYSVSREKKESFPLTVTSAQKNPTAFYLCASSPDLGGSSEAFFGQGTRLTVV.

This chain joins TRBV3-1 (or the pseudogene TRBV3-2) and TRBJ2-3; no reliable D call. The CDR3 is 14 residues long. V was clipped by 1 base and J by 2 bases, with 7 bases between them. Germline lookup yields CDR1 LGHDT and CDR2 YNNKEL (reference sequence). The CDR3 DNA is TGTGCCAGCAGCCAAGCGCCCTACACAGATACGCAGTATTTT. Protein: CASSQAPYTDTQYF.

The CDR3 sequence is CASSPRVAYNYEQFF. The CDR3 nucleotides read TGTGCCAGCAGCCCGCGGGTAGCGTACAATTATGAGCAGTTCTTC. The rearrangement joins TRBV7-9 to TRBJ2-1; D is possibly TRBD2 (5 bases). Germline assignment: CDR1 SEHNR and CDR2 FQNEAQ (reference sequence). V was clipped by 5 bases and J by 8 bases, with 19 bases between them. The CDR3 is 15 amino acids.

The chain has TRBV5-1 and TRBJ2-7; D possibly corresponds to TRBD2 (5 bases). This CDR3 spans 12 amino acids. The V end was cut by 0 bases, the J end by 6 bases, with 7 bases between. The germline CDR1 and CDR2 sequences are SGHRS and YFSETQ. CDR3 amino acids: CASSLEGGEQYF. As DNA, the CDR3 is TGCGCCAGCAGCTTGGAAGGAGGCGAGCAGTACTTC.

The CDR3 DNA is TGTGCCACCCAGGGGACAGATACGCAGTATTTT. Its protein product is CATQGTDTQYF. The V and J genes are TRBV6-5 and TRBJ2-3; D may be TRBD1 (6 bases). Looked up from germline, CDR1 is MNHEY and CDR2 is SVGAGI. This CDR3 has 11 amino acids. The germline V and J ends were trimmed by 10 bases and 3 bases, with 8 bases remaining between them.

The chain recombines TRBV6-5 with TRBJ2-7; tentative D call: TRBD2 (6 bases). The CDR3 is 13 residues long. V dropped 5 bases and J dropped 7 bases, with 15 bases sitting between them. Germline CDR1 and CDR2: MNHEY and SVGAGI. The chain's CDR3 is CASSRTGEEEQYF. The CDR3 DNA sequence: TGTGCCAGCAGTCGGACGGGGGAGGAAGAGCAGTACTTC.

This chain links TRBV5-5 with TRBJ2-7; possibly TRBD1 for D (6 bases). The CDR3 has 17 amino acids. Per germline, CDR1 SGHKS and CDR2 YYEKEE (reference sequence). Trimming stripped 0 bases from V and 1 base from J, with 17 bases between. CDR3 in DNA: TGTGCCAGCAGCTTGGAGCTCCCAGGGGCCCTATCCTACGAGCAGTACTTC. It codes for CASSLELPGALSYEQYF. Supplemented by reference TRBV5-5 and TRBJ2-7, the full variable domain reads DAGVTQSPTHLIKTRGQQVTLRCSPISGHKSVSWYQQVLGQGPQFIFQYYEKEERGRGNFPDRFSARQFPNYSSELNVNALLLGDSALYLCASSLELPGALSYEQYFGPGTRLTVT.

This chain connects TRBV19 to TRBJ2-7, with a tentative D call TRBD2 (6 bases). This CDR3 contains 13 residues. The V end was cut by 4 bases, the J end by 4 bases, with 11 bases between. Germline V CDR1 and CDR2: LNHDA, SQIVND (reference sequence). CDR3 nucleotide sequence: TGTGCCAGTAGTAGCGGGGTCGGGTACGAGCAGTACTTC. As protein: CASSSGVGYEQYF.

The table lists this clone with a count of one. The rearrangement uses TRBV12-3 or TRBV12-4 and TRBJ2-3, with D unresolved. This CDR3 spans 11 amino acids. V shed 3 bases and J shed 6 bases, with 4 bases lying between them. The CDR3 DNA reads TGTGCCAGCAGTTTCTCGGATACGCAGTATTTT. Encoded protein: CASSFSDTQYF.

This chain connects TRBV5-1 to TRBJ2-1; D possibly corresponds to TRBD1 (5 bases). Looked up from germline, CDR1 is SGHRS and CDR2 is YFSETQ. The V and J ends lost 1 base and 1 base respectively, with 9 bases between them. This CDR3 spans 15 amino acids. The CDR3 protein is CASSLTGESYNEQFF. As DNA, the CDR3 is TGCGCCAGCAGCTTGACAGGAGAATCCTACAATGAGCAGTTCTTC.

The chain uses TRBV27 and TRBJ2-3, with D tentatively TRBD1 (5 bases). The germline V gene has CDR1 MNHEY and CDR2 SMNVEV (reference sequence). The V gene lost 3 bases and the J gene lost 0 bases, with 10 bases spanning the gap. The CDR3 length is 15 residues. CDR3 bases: TGTGCCAGCAGTTTGACCAGGGATAGCACAGATACGCAGTATTTT. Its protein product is CASSLTRDSTDTQYF.

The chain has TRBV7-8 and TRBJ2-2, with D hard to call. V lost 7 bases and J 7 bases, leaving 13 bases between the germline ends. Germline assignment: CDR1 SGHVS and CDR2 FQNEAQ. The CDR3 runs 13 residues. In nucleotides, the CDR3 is TGTGCCAGCAAGTGGAGTGCTGTCGGGGAGCTGTTTTTT. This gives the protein CASKWSAVGELFF.